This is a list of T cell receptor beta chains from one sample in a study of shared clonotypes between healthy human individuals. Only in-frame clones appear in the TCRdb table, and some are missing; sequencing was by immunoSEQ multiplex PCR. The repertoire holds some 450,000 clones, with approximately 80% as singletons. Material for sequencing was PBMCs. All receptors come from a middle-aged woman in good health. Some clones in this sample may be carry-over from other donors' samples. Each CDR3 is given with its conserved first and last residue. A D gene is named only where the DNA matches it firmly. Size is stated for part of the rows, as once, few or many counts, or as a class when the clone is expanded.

CDR3 DNA: TGTGCCAGCAGACCTGAAGGACAGGGGTTTCAGCCCCAGCATTTT
CDR3 protein: CASRPEGQGFQPQHF
V gene: TRBV6-5
clone size: -
D gene: TRBD1
J gene: TRBJ1-5

CDR3 DNA: TGTGCCAGCAGCCAAAACACCGGGGAGCTGTTTTTT
CDR3 protein: CASSQNTGELFF
V gene: TRBV14
clone size: -
D gene: -
J gene: TRBJ2-2

CDR3 DNA: TGTGCCAGCAGCCCATCAGGGACTAGTACTAAATTCTTC
CDR3 protein: CASSPSGTSTKFF
V gene: TRBV5-4
clone size: -
D gene: TRBD2
J gene: TRBJ2-1

CDR3 DNA: TGTGCCAGCAGCAACACCTTAGGGGCCCACTATGGCTACACCTTC
CDR3 protein: CASSNTLGAHYGYTF
V gene: TRBV27
clone size: -
D gene: -
J gene: TRBJ1-2

CDR3 DNA: TGTGCCAGCACACATGGGGATGGCTACACCTTC
CDR3 protein: CASTHGDGYTF
V gene: TRBV12-1
clone size: -
D gene: -
J gene: TRBJ1-2

CDR3 DNA: TGTGCCAGCAGCGTAGACGAGACAACCACGCAGTATTTT
CDR3 protein: CASSVDETTTQYF
V gene: TRBV9
clone size: many
D gene: -
J gene: TRBJ2-3

CDR3 DNA: TGTGCCAGCAGTAAGACTAGCGGGAGGAGTGCCGGGGAGCTGTTTTTT
CDR3 protein: CASSKTSGRSAGELFF
V gene: TRBV2
clone size: -
D gene: TRBD2
J gene: TRBJ2-2

CDR3 DNA: TGTGCCAGCAGCTTATACGTCAACCAGCAGTACTTC
CDR3 protein: CASSLYVNQQYF
V gene: TRBV5-6
clone size: once
D gene: -
J gene: TRBJ2-7

CDR3 DNA: TGTGCCAGCAGCTTCAAGCGGGGCTACACAGATACGCAGTATTTT
CDR3 protein: CASSFKRGYTDTQYF
V gene: TRBV5-6
clone size: -
D gene: TRBD2
J gene: TRBJ2-3

CDR3 DNA: TGTGCCATCCGCTCGGGGGGCGGCGAGCAGTACTTC
CDR3 protein: CAIRSGGGEQYF
V gene: TRBV6-1
clone size: -
D gene: -
J gene: TRBJ2-7

CDR3 DNA: TGTGCCAGCAGTTTATGGGGGACTGGATCCTACGAGCAGTACTTC
CDR3 protein: CASSLWGTGSYEQYF
V gene: TRBV28
clone size: many
D gene: -
J gene: TRBJ2-7

CDR3 DNA: TGTGCCATTAACCCGGGGGACTATGGCTACACCTTC
CDR3 protein: CAINPGDYGYTF
V gene: TRBV10-3
clone size: -
D gene: -
J gene: TRBJ1-2

CDR3 DNA: TGTGCCAGCAGCCCAGGACTAGCCAATGAGCAGTTCTTC
CDR3 protein: CASSPGLANEQFF
V gene: TRBV6-6
clone size: once
D gene: TRBD2
J gene: TRBJ2-1

CDR3 DNA: TGTGCCAGTAGTATAGGGGGACTAGCGGGAGGAGTGTCGAATGAGCAGTTCTTC
CDR3 protein: CASSIGGLAGGVSNEQFF
V gene: TRBV19
clone size: -
D gene: TRBD2
J gene: TRBJ2-1

CDR3 DNA: TGCGCCAGCACGGGGGCGCTTGGCTATGGCTACACCTTC
CDR3 protein: CASTGALGYGYTF
V gene: TRBV5-1
clone size: -
D gene: -
J gene: TRBJ1-2

CDR3 DNA: TGTGCCACCGGCAGGGTCGGCTACGAGCAGTACTTC
CDR3 protein: CATGRVGYEQYF
V gene: TRBV15
clone size: few
D gene: -
J gene: TRBJ2-7

CDR3 DNA: TGTGCCAGCTTACCGGGACAGGGAACCTACGAGCAGTACTTC
CDR3 protein: CASLPGQGTYEQYF
V gene: TRBV2
clone size: once
D gene: TRBD1
J gene: TRBJ2-7

CDR3 DNA: TGTGCCAGCAGTCCAATCGCGGTCAATCAGCCCCAGCATTTT
CDR3 protein: CASSPIAVNQPQHF
V gene: TRBV6-5
clone size: -
D gene: -
J gene: TRBJ1-5

CDR3 DNA: TGTGCCAGCAGCTCGTCCGGGACAGGGGACCTACCGCGGGGCTACACCTTC
CDR3 protein: CASSSSGTGDLPRGYTF
V gene: TRBV5-5
clone size: many
D gene: TRBD1
J gene: TRBJ1-2

CDR3 DNA: TGTGCCAAGATTGTAAGGGACTTCACCTACAATGAGCAGTTCTTC
CDR3 protein: CAKIVRDFTYNEQFF
V gene: TRBV7-3
clone size: -
D gene: -
J gene: TRBJ2-1

CDR3 DNA: TGTGCCAGCAGTGAAGTTGTTAGTGGGGAGACCCAGTACTTC
CDR3 protein: CASSEVVSGETQYF
V gene: TRBV6-1
clone size: -
D gene: -
J gene: TRBJ2-5

CDR3 DNA: TGTGCCAGCAGCTCCACAGGGGGTGAAAAACTGTTTTTT
CDR3 protein: CASSSTGGEKLFF
V gene: TRBV6-4
clone size: -
D gene: TRBD1
J gene: TRBJ1-4

CDR3 DNA: TGTGCCAGCAGTCCTGGGACAACGGTGGGGCAGCCCCAGCATTTT
CDR3 protein: CASSPGTTVGQPQHF
V gene: TRBV27
clone size: -
D gene: -
J gene: TRBJ1-5

CDR3 DNA: TGCGCCAGCAGCCAAGTGATAGAGGGCAGAGGGAACTATGGCTACACCTTC
CDR3 protein: CASSQVIEGRGNYGYTF
V gene: TRBV4-1
clone size: -
D gene: -
J gene: TRBJ1-2

CDR3 DNA: TGTGCCAGCAGCCCCCAGAGCTCCTACGAGCAGTACTTC
CDR3 protein: CASSPQSSYEQYF
V gene: TRBV7-2
clone size: -
D gene: -
J gene: TRBJ2-7

CDR3 DNA: TGTGCCAGCAGTGTACGGAGAGTATCTCAATACAATGAGCAGTTCTTC
CDR3 protein: CASSVRRVSQYNEQFF
V gene: TRBV2
clone size: -
D gene: -
J gene: TRBJ2-1

CDR3 DNA: TGTGCCACCAGCAGAGATCAGGGCAGCGTTGGAAACACCATATATTTT
CDR3 protein: CATSRDQGSVGNTIYF
V gene: TRBV15
clone size: -
D gene: -
J gene: TRBJ1-3

CDR3 DNA: TGTGCCAGTAGTATACCCGGGATCCAAGAGACCCAGTACTTC
CDR3 protein: CASSIPGIQETQYF
V gene: TRBV19
clone size: -
D gene: -
J gene: TRBJ2-5

CDR3 DNA: TGCAGCGTCAGGGTTGGGGGCACAGATACGCAGTATTTT
CDR3 protein: CSVRVGGTDTQYF
V gene: TRBV29-1
clone size: -
D gene: -
J gene: TRBJ2-3

CDR3 DNA: TGCGCCAGCAGCTTGGCCGGGACGGCAGATCAGCCCCAGCATTTT
CDR3 protein: CASSLAGTADQPQHF
V gene: TRBV5-1
clone size: -
D gene: -
J gene: TRBJ1-5

CDR3 DNA: TGTGCCAGCAGTGAGGTACAGGGCGGCTGGTTTGGTCAGCCCCAGCATTTT
CDR3 protein: CASSEVQGGWFGQPQHF
V gene: TRBV2
clone size: -
D gene: -
J gene: TRBJ1-5

CDR3 DNA: TGTGCCAGCAGCCAAGATCAAACCCTCTCTGGGGCCAACGTCCTGACTTTC
CDR3 protein: CASSQDQTLSGANVLTF
V gene: TRBV4-2
clone size: few
D gene: -
J gene: TRBJ2-6

CDR3 DNA: TGTGCCAGCAGCTCCTCTCAGGGCTCCGGAAACACCATATATTTT
CDR3 protein: CASSSSQGSGNTIYF
V gene: TRBV5-4
clone size: -
D gene: -
J gene: TRBJ1-3

CDR3 DNA: TGCGCCAGCAGCTTGATTGTGGGGGACAACACTGAAGCTTTCTTT
CDR3 protein: CASSLIVGDNTEAFF
V gene: TRBV5-1
clone size: -
D gene: -
J gene: TRBJ1-1

CDR3 DNA: TGTGCCAGCAGCCAAGAGCTCACCGGCAATCAGCCCCAGCATTTT
CDR3 protein: CASSQELTGNQPQHF
V gene: TRBV4-2
clone size: -
D gene: -
J gene: TRBJ1-5

CDR3 DNA: TGTGCCAGCACCGGACTAGCGGGAGGTCGGTGGAGGGAGCAGTACTTC
CDR3 protein: CASTGLAGGRWREQYF
V gene: TRBV28
clone size: -
D gene: TRBD2
J gene: TRBJ2-7

CDR3 DNA: TGTGCCAGCAGTCCCATACGGGGACCCTACACAGATACGCAGTATTTT
CDR3 protein: CASSPIRGPYTDTQYF
V gene: TRBV11-2
clone size: -
D gene: -
J gene: TRBJ2-3

CDR3 DNA: TGTGCCAGCAGTTTACCCTCCAGGAGAGTACACAATGAGCAGTTCTTC
CDR3 protein: CASSLPSRRVHNEQFF
V gene: TRBV28
clone size: -
D gene: -
J gene: TRBJ2-1

CDR3 DNA: TGTGCCAGCAGCTTAGGGACTAGCGGGAGGAATAATGAGCAGTTCTTC
CDR3 protein: CASSLGTSGRNNEQFF
V gene: TRBV7-3
clone size: once
D gene: TRBD2
J gene: TRBJ2-1

CDR3 DNA: TGTGCCAGCAGCCAGGGACTCGTCGAGCCCTCCTCCTACAATGAGCAGTTCTTC
CDR3 protein: CASSQGLVEPSSYNEQFF
V gene: TRBV13
clone size: few
D gene: -
J gene: TRBJ2-1

CDR3 DNA: TGTGCCAGTAGTATGGGACACCAGAACACTGAAGCTTTCTTT
CDR3 protein: CASSMGHQNTEAFF
V gene: TRBV19
clone size: -
D gene: -
J gene: TRBJ1-1

CDR3 DNA: TGTGCCAGCAGTTTAGGCAGTACGATTGGCTACACCTTC
CDR3 protein: CASSLGSTIGYTF
V gene: TRBV28
clone size: -
D gene: -
J gene: TRBJ1-2

CDR3 DNA: TGTGCCAGCAGCTACCACCGGGACTCCTCTTACGAGCAGTACTTC
CDR3 protein: CASSYHRDSSYEQYF
V gene: TRBV4-2
clone size: -
D gene: -
J gene: TRBJ2-7

CDR3 DNA: TGCGCCAGCAGCACGAGAACTAGCGGGGTGGAATGGACCTACGAGCAGTACTTC
CDR3 protein: CASSTRTSGVEWTYEQYF
V gene: TRBV5-1
clone size: -
D gene: TRBD2
J gene: TRBJ2-7

CDR3 DNA: TGCAGTGCTAGAGTGCCCCCCATCCTGACTTTC
CDR3 protein: CSARVPPILTF
V gene: TRBV20-1
clone size: -
D gene: -
J gene: TRBJ2-6

CDR3 DNA: TGCGCCAGCAGCCAAGCTGTTACTAGCGGGAGCGCAGATACGCAGTATTTT
CDR3 protein: CASSQAVTSGSADTQYF
V gene: TRBV4-3
clone size: few
D gene: TRBD2
J gene: TRBJ2-3

CDR3 DNA: TGTGCCAGCAGCCTTGACATCACTGAAGCTTTCTTT
CDR3 protein: CASSLDITEAFF
V gene: TRBV7-9
clone size: -
D gene: -
J gene: TRBJ1-1

CDR3 DNA: TGTGCCACCAGCAGAGATAGGGACACGAAAGAGACCCAGTACTTC
CDR3 protein: CATSRDRDTKETQYF
V gene: TRBV15
clone size: -
D gene: -
J gene: TRBJ2-5

CDR3 DNA: TGCAGCGTTGAGCGGACAGGGAGTGGCTACACCTTC
CDR3 protein: CSVERTGSGYTF
V gene: TRBV29-1
clone size: many
D gene: TRBD1
J gene: TRBJ1-2